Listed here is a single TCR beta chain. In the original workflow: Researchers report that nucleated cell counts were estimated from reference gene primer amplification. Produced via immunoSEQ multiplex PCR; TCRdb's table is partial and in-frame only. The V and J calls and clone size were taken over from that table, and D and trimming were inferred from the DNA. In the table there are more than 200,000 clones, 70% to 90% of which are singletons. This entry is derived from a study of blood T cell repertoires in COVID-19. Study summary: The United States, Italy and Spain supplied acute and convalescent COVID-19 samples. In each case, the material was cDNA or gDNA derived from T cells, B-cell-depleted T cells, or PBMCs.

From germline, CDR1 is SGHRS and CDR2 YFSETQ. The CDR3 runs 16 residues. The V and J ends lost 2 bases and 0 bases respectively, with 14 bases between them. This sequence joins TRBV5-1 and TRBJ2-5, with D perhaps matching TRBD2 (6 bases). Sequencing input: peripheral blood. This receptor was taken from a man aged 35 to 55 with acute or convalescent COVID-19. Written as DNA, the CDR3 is TGCGCCAGCAGCTTCGCGGGGTGGGCCTACCAAGAGACCCAGTACTTC. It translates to CASSFAGWAYQETQYF.